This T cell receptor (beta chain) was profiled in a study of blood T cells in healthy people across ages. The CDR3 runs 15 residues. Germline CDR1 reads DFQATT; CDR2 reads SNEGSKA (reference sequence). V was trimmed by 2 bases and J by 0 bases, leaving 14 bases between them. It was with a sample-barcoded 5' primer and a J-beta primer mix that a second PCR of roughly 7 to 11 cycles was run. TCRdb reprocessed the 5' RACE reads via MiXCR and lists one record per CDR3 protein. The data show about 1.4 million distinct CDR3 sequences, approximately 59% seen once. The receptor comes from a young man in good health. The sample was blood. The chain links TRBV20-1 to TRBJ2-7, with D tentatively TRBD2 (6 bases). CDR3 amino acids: CSARTAGLRSYEQYF. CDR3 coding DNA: TGCAGTGCTAGAACCGCGGGGTTGCGCTCCTACGAGCAGTACTTC.